This T cell receptor beta chain was profiled in a study of T-cell reconstitution after alpha-beta-depleted transplantation in children. Unique molecular identifiers were built into the TCRbeta library. TCRdb itself ran the PCR reads through MiXCR, one entry per CDR3 protein. The sample contains about 610,000 distinct CDR3 sequences, over 9.5% of which appear only once. Trimming took 3 bases from V and 3 from J, leaving 15 bases between them. This CDR3 comprises 15 residues. The germline V gene has CDR1 LGHDT and CDR2 YNNKEL (reference sequence). The sequence derives from a human donor who donated a stem cell graft to a child with acute myeloid leukemia. V and J are TRBV3-1 and TRBJ2-7; tentative D call: TRBD1 (6 bases). Here the sequenced sample was PBMCs from the stem cell graft donor, taken from the stem cell graft. The CDR3 DNA follows: TGTGCCAGCAGCCACATAACAGGGCCTATCTACGAGCAGTACTTC. Protein product: CASSHITGPIYEQYF.